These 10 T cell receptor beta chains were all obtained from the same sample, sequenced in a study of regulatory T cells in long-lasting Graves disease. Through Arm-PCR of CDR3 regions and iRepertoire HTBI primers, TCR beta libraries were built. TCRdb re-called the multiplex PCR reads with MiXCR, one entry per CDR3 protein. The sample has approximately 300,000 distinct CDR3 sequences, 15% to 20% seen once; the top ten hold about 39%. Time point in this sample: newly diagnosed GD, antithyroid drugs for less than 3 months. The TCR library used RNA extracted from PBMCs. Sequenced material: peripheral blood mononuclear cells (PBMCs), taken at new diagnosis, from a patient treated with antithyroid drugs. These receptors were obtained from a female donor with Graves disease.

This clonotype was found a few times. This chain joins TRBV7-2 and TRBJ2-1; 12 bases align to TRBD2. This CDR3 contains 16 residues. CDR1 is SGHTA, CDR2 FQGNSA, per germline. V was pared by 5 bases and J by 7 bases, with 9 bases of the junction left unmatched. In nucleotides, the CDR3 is TGTGCCAGCAGCGCTCCTAGCGGGGGGGGGGGAAATGAGCAGTTCTTC. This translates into CASSAPSGGGGNEQFF.

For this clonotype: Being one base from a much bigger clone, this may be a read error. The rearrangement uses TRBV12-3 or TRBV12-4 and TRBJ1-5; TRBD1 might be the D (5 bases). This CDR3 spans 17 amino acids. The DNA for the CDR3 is TGTGCCAGCAGTGAAGTGCCCCCAGGGATTAGCGATCAGCCCCAGCATTTT. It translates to CASSEVPPGISDQPQHF.

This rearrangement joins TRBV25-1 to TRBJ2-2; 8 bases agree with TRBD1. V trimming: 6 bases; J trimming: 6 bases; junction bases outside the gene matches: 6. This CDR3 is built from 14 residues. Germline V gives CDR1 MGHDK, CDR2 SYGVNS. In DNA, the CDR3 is TGTGCCAGCAGGGCACAGGGGGACGCCGGGGAGCTGTTTTTT. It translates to CASRAQGDAGELFF.

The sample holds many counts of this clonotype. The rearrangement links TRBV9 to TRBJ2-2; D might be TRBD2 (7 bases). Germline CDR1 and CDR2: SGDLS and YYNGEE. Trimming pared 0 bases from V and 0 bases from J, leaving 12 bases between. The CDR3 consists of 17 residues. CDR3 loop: CASSVAGGAANTGELFF. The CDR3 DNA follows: TGTGCCAGCAGCGTAGCTGGGGGGGCCGCGAACACCGGGGAGCTGTTTTTT.

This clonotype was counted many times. The CDR3 bases are TGTGCCAGCAGCTTTGGCAGACTCGACTATGGCTACACCTTC. Translated: CASSFGRLDYGYTF. The rearrangement links TRBV11-2 to TRBJ1-2; no firm D call. CDR1 and CDR2 (germline): SGHAT, FQNNGV. The CDR3 covers 14 residues. Trimming took off 3 bases at V and 3 bases at J, with 11 bases between the two ends.

CDR3 sequence: CASSIGGSTYNEQFF. The CDR3 bases are TGTGCCAGTAGTATAGGTGGCTCAACCTACAATGAGCAGTTCTTC. The V gene is TRBV19, the J gene TRBJ2-1; D not resolved. CDR1 is LNHDA and CDR2 is SQIVND in the germline V gene (reference sequence). The V gene lost 1 base and the J gene lost 2 bases, with 9 bases spanning the gap. This CDR3 has 15 residues.

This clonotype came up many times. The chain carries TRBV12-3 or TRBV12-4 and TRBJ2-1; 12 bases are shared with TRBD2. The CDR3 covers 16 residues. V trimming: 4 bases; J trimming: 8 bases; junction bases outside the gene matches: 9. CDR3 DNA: TGTGCCAGCAGTTCCGGACTAGCGGGATTTTCATATGAGCAGTTCTTC. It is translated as CASSSGLAGFSYEQFF.

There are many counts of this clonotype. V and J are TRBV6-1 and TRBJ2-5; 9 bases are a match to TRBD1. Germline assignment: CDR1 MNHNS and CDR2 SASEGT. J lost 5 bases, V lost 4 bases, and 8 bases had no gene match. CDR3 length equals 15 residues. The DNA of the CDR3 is TGTGCCAGCAGTGGGGGAACAGGGGGCGCGGAGACCCAGTACTTC. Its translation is CASSGGTGGAETQYF.

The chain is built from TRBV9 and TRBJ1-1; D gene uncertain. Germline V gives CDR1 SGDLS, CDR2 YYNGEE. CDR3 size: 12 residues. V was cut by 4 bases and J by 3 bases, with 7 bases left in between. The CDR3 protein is CASSTGDTEAFF. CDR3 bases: TGTGCCAGCAGCACCGGGGACACTGAAGCTTTCTTT.

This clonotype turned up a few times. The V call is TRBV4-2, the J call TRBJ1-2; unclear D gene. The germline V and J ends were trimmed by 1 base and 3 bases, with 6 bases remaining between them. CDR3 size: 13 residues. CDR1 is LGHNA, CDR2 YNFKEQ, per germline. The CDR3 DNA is TGTGCCAGCAGCCAAGCTACAGACTATGGCTACACCTTC. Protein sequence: CASSQATDYGYTF.